These 5 T cell receptor beta chains originate from one sample sequenced in a study of CD8 T cells in cerebrospinal fluid in Alzheimer's disease (TCRdb year 2020). The library came from 10x single-cell sequencing. Sequencing relied on a NextSeq 550. Each CDR3 protein sequence appears as one entry after TCRdb reprocessed the reads, and no DNA is included. The table for this sample shows some 1,100 distinct CDR3 sequences. The ten largest clonotypes hold under 10% of the sample. The specimen was cerebrospinal fluid. Source of these receptors: a human donor in good health.

This clonotype is called medium-sized based on its frequency. The rearrangement joins TRBV20-1 to TRBJ2-3; there is no DNA to check the TCRdb D call of TRBD1. The CDR3 runs to 12 residues. The germline V gene has CDR1 DFQATT and CDR2 SNEGSKA (reference sequence). CDR3 sequence reads: CSILRGADTQYF.

This clonotype is called medium-sized based on its frequency. This chain links TRBV7-6 with TRBJ1-3; TCRdb lists TRBD1, though no DNA is available to test this call. Germline V gene data show CDR1 as SGHVS and CDR2 as FNYEAQ. The CDR3 has 15 amino acids. CDR3 residues: CASSLFSGAGNTIYF.

In terms of frequency, this clonotype is medium-sized. The chain has TRBV27 and TRBJ2-1; TCRdb lists TRBD2, though no DNA is available to test this call. From germline, CDR1 is MNHEY and CDR2 SMNVEV (reference sequence). The CDR3 is 15 residues long. The CDR3 sequence is CASSLGLAGLDEQFF.

By frequency, this clonotype is large. The rearrangement joins TRBV20-1 to TRBJ1-5. CDR3 length: 16 amino acids. Per the germline V gene, CDR1 is DFQATT and CDR2 is SNEGSKA (reference sequence). CDR3 amino acids: CSARDETRKGNQPQHF.

This clonotype counts as medium-sized (0.01 to 0.1%) by frequency. The chain recombines TRBV27 with TRBJ2-7; the TCRdb D gene call, TRBD2, has no DNA to confirm it. The CDR3 loop spans 13 amino acids. Germline CDR1 is MNHEY and CDR2 is SMNVEV (reference sequence). The CDR3 spells CASSSTSRGEQYF.